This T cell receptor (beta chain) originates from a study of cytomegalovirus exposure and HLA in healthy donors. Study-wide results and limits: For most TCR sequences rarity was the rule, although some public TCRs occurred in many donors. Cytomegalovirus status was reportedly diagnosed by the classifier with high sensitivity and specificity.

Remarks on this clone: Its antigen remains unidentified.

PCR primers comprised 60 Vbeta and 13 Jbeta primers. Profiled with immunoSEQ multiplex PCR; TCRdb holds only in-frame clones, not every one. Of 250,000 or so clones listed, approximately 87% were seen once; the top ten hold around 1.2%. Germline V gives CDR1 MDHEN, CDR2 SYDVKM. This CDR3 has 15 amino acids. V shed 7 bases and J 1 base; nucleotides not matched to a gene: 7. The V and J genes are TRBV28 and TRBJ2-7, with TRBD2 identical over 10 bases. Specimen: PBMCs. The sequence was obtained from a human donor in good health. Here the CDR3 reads CASTSGRGGSYEQYF. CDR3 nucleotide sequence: TGTGCCAGCACCAGCGGGAGGGGGGGATCCTACGAGCAGTACTTC.